This is a list of T cell receptor beta chains from one sample in a study of beta chain features in type 1 diabetes. Only in-frame clones appear in the TCRdb table, and some are missing; sequencing was by immunoSEQ multiplex PCR. This table has about 900,000 clones, 15% to 20% appearing once. The source material was naive CD4+ T cells from blood. These receptors were taken from a woman between 18 and 30 years old in good health. Each CDR3 is given with its conserved first and last residue. The D gene is left open where the match is weak. Size tells how often a clone was seen (once, few, many) or the class of an expanded clone, and some rows leave it out.

J gene: TRBJ2-7
D gene: .
clone size: few
V gene: TRBV29-1
CDR3 DNA: TGCAGCGTCGACACGTACGAGCAGTACTTC
CDR3 protein: CSVDTYEQYF

J gene: TRBJ1-4
D gene: .
clone size: few
V gene: TRBV23-1
CDR3 DNA: TGCGCCAGCAGTCACCGCCGGGGACACCGAAGTAATAATGAAAAACTGTTTTTT
CDR3 protein: CASSHRRGHRSNNEKLFF

J gene: TRBJ1-5
D gene: .
clone size: many
V gene: TRBV10-3
CDR3 DNA: TGTGCCATCAGTGAGTCGGGTCAGCCCCAGCATTTT
CDR3 protein: CAISESGQPQHF

J gene: TRBJ1-4
D gene: .
clone size: .
V gene: TRBV19
CDR3 DNA: TGTGCCAGTAGGCCGGGACACCCCGAAGGGGAAAAACTGTTTTTT
CDR3 protein: CASRPGHPEGEKLFF

J gene: TRBJ2-3
D gene: .
clone size: .
V gene: TRBV29-1
CDR3 DNA: TGCAGCGTTGGGCCTCCGAGGGGGGACTCGGATACGCAGTATTTT
CDR3 protein: CSVGPPRGDSDTQYF

J gene: TRBJ2-1
D gene: TRBD1
clone size: few
V gene: TRBV10-3
CDR3 DNA: TGTGCCATCAGTGCGAGCCAGGGGGCCGGGTACAATGAGCAGTTCTTC
CDR3 protein: CAISASQGAGYNEQFF

J gene: TRBJ1-2
D gene: .
clone size: few
V gene: TRBV19
CDR3 DNA: TGTGCCAGTAGTATAGTCAGCTATGGCTACACCTTC
CDR3 protein: CASSIVSYGYTF

J gene: TRBJ2-5
D gene: .
clone size: few
V gene: TRBV7-9
CDR3 DNA: TGTGCCAGCAGCTTATTAGCCGAGACCCAGTACTTC
CDR3 protein: CASSLLAETQYF

J gene: TRBJ2-3
D gene: .
clone size: few
V gene: TRBV14
CDR3 DNA: TGTGCCAGCAGCCAAGTGGGGCGGGAAGTCATAGATACGCAGTATTTT
CDR3 protein: CASSQVGREVIDTQYF

J gene: TRBJ2-3
D gene: TRBD2
clone size: .
V gene: TRBV9
CDR3 DNA: TGTGCCAGCAGTAAAACTAGCGGGAAATCAGATACGCAGTATTTT
CDR3 protein: CASSKTSGKSDTQYF

J gene: TRBJ2-7
D gene: .
clone size: .
V gene: TRBV29-1
CDR3 DNA: TGCAGCGTTGTGCCCCCAGGAAGATACGAGCAGTACTTC
CDR3 protein: CSVVPPGRYEQYF

J gene: TRBJ2-7
D gene: .
clone size: .
V gene: TRBV7-2
CDR3 DNA: TGTGCCAGCAGCTTAGCCGCCAGGGTTTCCTACGAGCAGTACTTC
CDR3 protein: CASSLAARVSYEQYF